The next 21 T cell receptor beta chains were all read from a single sample in a study of response to subunit inactivated influenza vaccine. TCRdb called the RT-PCR reads again in MiXCR, with one record for every CDR3 protein. The table lists 650,000 to 800,000 distinct CDR3 sequences, more than 11% of them singletons. Sequencing was performed on PBMCs from blood, taken roughly 2 weeks before vaccination. The source is a man between 50 and 59 years old who received an inactivated influenza vaccine.

This sequence joins TRBV2 and TRBJ1-5, with TRBD1 as a possible D gene (5 bases). The CDR3 has 16 amino acids. Germline V gene data show CDR1 as SNHLY and CDR2 as FYNNEI. Deletions cut 7 bases from V and 3 bases from J, with 19 bases between. CDR3 in amino acids: CASNLRRAGFNQPQHF. CDR3 coding DNA: TGTGCCAGCAATCTCCGGAGGGCAGGGTTCAATCAGCCCCAGCATTTT.

The chain recombines TRBV12-3 or TRBV12-4 with TRBJ1-3; D ambiguous. The germline V and J ends were trimmed by 3 bases and 0 bases, with 9 bases remaining between them. CDR3 length: 15 residues. Here the CDR3 reads CASSLVGISGNTIYF. The CDR3 DNA is TGTGCCAGCAGTTTGGTTGGTATCTCTGGAAACACCATATATTTT.

About this clonotype: At one boundary the junction diverges from the germline segment, which might be a read error. The genes are TRBV6-5 and TRBJ1-6; 11 nucleotides align to TRBD1. CDR3 size: 16 residues. Per germline, CDR1 MNHEY and CDR2 SVGAGI. The CDR3 loop is CASSYSGTGGNPPLHF. DNA of the CDR3: TGTGCCAGCAGTTACTCAGGGACAGGGGGTAATCCACCCCTCCACTTT.

Notes on this clonotype: The junction and the germline gene differ at one end; a read error may be behind it. The chain recombines TRBV29-1 with TRBJ2-3; 7 bases agree with TRBD1. The CDR3 has 13 residues. Germline CDR1 SQVTM, CDR2 ANQGSEA. The CDR3 loop reads CSVTYTTGETQYF. CDR3 DNA sequence: TGTAGCGTTACCTACACAACAGGGGAAACGCAGTATTTT.

This clonotype has a handful of counts. V usage is TRBV20-1 and J usage is TRBJ2-3; 14 nucleotides agree with TRBD2. CDR1 is DFQATT and CDR2 is SNEGSKA in the germline V gene (reference sequence). V gave up 5 bases and J gave up 2 bases; unmatched junction bases: 6. The CDR3 length is 16 residues. The CDR3 spells CSAARLAGGLTDTQYF. CDR3 nucleotide sequence: TGCAGTGCTGCCCGACTAGCGGGGGGGCTCACAGATACGCAGTATTTT.

The chain combines TRBV12-3 or TRBV12-4 with TRBJ1-1; D is ambiguous. The length of the CDR3 is 14 residues. Trimming pared 1 base from V and 1 base from J, leaving 7 bases between. The CDR3 DNA is TGTGCCAGCAGTTTAGTTAGGGCGAACACTGAAGCTTTCTTT. It yields the protein CASSLVRANTEAFF.

Ten or more counts support this clonotype. The rearrangement joins TRBV12-3 or TRBV12-4 to TRBJ2-7; maybe TRBD1 (6 bases). The CDR3 contains 14 residues. V was trimmed by 3 bases and J by 2 bases, leaving 11 bases between them. CDR3 region: CASSLGHEPYEQYF. The CDR3 nucleotides are TGTGCCAGCAGTTTGGGACACGAACCCTACGAGCAGTACTTC.

Ten or more counts support this clonotype. This sequence joins TRBV3-1 and TRBJ1-1, with 7 bases matching TRBD1. V shed 4 bases and J 6 bases; nucleotides not matched to a gene: 11. The CDR3 runs 15 residues. CDR1 and CDR2 from the germline V gene are LGHDT and YNNKEL (reference sequence). The CDR3: CASSPDPGQSAEAFF. The CDR3 nucleotides are TGTGCCAGCAGCCCAGACCCGGGACAGTCAGCTGAAGCTTTCTTT.

The chain carries TRBV5-6 and TRBJ2-6, with D possibly being TRBD2 (5 bases). Germline-derived CDR1 and CDR2 are SGHDT and YYEEEE. The CDR3 is 14 amino acids. The ends were cut back, 4 bases at V and 4 bases at J, with 9 bases in the middle. CDR3 bases: TGTGCCAGCAGCCGACTACAGGGGGCCAACGTCCTGACTTTC. Encoded protein: CASSRLQGANVLTF.

There are a few counts of this clonotype. The chain combines TRBV5-1 with TRBJ1-1, with D tentatively TRBD1 (6 bases). Per the germline V gene, CDR1 is SGHRS and CDR2 is YFSETQ. V was cut by 5 bases and J by 7 bases, with 12 bases left in between. CDR3 length equals 12 residues. CDR3 sequence (DNA): TGCGCCAGCAGGCAGGGGTCTAATGAAGCTTTCTTT. Protein product: CASRQGSNEAFF.

There are a few counts of this clonotype. The chain couples TRBV12-3 or TRBV12-4 to TRBJ2-7, with a possible D match to TRBD2 (5 bases). The CDR3 totals 11 residues. Trimming cost V 8 bases and J 4 bases, with 9 bases left between them. The CDR3 loop is CASGLFYEQYF. DNA of the CDR3: TGTGCCAGCGGACTGTTTTACGAGCAGTACTTC.

This clonotype was counted ten times or more. The J gene is TRBJ2-1, the V gene TRBV7-9; D tentatively reads TRBD1 or TRBD2 (5 bases each). CDR1 and CDR2 (germline): SEHNR, FQNEAQ (reference sequence). The germline V and J ends were trimmed by 6 bases and 4 bases, with 16 bases remaining between them. This CDR3 region has 15 residues. CDR3 residues: CASSPGRIRYNEQFF. DNA for the CDR3: TGTGCCAGCAGTCCGGGACGGATCCGGTACAATGAGCAGTTCTTC.

The chain carries TRBV2 and TRBJ2-3, with 11 bases fitting TRBD2. The CDR3 consists of 14 residues. The V gene's germline CDR1 is SNHLY and CDR2 FYNNEI. The junction had 10 bases not matched to a gene; V was cut back by 7 bases and J by 10 bases. The CDR3 sequence is CASTVGTSGGAQYF. The CDR3 bases are TGTGCCAGCACGGTGGGGACTAGCGGAGGAGCGCAGTATTTT.

The chain uses TRBV11-2 and TRBJ2-1; 9 bases line up with TRBD1. V gave up 1 base and J gave up 4 bases; unmatched junction bases: 5. Germline CDR1 and CDR2: SGHAT and FQNNGV. This CDR3 spans 16 amino acids. CDR3 region: CASSLGPDRGYNEQFF. In nucleotides, the CDR3 is TGTGCCAGCAGCTTAGGTCCGGACAGGGGTTACAATGAGCAGTTCTTC.

Points on this clonotype: The conserved final phenylalanine or tryptophan is absent from the CDR3, which likely points to a read error. The CDR3, as DNA: TGTGCCAGCAGCTTACCTTCCTTAGCGGGCGCGGGCACAGATACGCAGTATTAT. Its protein is CASSLPSLAGAGTDTQYY. The V gene is TRBV11-2, the J gene TRBJ2-3, with 7 bases that match TRBD2. The V segment lost 2 bases and the J segment 1 base; nucleotides outside the gene matches: 12. This CDR3 region has 18 residues. The germline gives CDR1 SGHAT, CDR2 FQNNGV.

The chain's CDR3 is CASSLELRAPNYGYTF. CDR3 coding DNA: TGTGCCAGCAGCTTAGAATTGAGGGCACCTAACTATGGCTACACCTTC. This chain joins TRBV7-9 and TRBJ1-2; D uncertain. Germline V gives CDR1 SEHNR, CDR2 FQNEAQ (reference sequence). Deletions cut 1 base from V and 0 bases from J, with 12 bases between. The CDR3 spans 16 residues.

V is TRBV5-6 and J is TRBJ2-1, with 8 bases aligning to TRBD1. V gave up 0 bases and J gave up 6 bases; unmatched junction bases: 8. CDR3 length: 16 residues. Germline V gives CDR1 SGHDT, CDR2 YYEEEE. Here the CDR3 reads CASSLEPGGYGNEQFF. CDR3 coding DNA: TGTGCCAGCAGCTTGGAACCAGGGGGCTATGGCAATGAGCAGTTCTTC.

In this sample, this clonotype turned up many times. This chain uses TRBV9 with TRBJ2-1; D unclear. The CDR3 sequence is 13 residues long. The V end was cut by 8 bases, the J end by 2 bases, with 11 bases between. In germline, CDR1 is SGDLS, CDR2 YYNGEE. CDR3: CASQIRPYNEQFF. The CDR3, as DNA: TGTGCCAGTCAGATACGCCCCTACAATGAGCAGTTCTTC.

As concerns this clonotype: The junction differs from germline at one of its ends, possibly a read error. The chain links TRBV2 to TRBJ2-1; the D is unclear. This CDR3 region has 12 residues. Germline CDR1 is SNHLY and CDR2 is FYNNEI. CDR3: CASTELGNEQFF. CDR3 nucleotides: TGTGCCAGCACTGAATTGGGGAATGAGCAGTTCTTC. Full variable domain (outside the CDR3, taken from reference TRBV2 and TRBJ2-1): EPEVTQTPSHQVTQMGQEVILRCVPISNHLYFYWYRQILGQKVEFLVSFYNNEISEKSEIFDDQFSVERPDGSNFTLKIRSTKLEDSAMYFCASTELGNEQFFGPGTRLTVL.

This chain connects TRBV5-1 to TRBJ1-1, with 11 bases lining up with TRBD1. The CDR3 runs to 14 residues. J was trimmed by 6 bases and V by 4 bases; bases with no gene match: 5. CDR1 and CDR2 (germline): SGHRS, YFSETQ. CDR3 residues: CASSPGDRGAEAFF. The CDR3, as DNA: TGCGCCAGCAGCCCCGGGGACAGGGGGGCTGAAGCTTTCTTT.

The sample holds a few counts of this clonotype. The rearrangement links TRBV12-3 or TRBV12-4 to TRBJ2-5; 9 bases align to TRBD1. This CDR3 comprises 14 residues. The junction had 4 bases not matched to a gene; V was cut back by 6 bases and J by 2 bases. The CDR3 nucleotides are TGTGCCAGCAGCGATGGGACAGGGCAAGAGACCCAGTACTTC. Translated: CASSDGTGQETQYF.